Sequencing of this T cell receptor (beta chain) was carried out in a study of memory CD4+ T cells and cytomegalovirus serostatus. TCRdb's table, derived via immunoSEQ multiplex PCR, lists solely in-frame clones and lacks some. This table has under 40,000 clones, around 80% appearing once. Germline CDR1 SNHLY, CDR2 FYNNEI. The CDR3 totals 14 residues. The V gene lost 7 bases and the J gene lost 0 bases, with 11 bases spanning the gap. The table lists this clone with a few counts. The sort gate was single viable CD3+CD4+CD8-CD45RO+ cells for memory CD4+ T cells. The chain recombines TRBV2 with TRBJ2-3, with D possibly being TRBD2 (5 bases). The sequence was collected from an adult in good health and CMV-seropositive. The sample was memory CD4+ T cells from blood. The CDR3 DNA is TGTGCCAGCAAGAGGGAATATAGCACAGATACGCAGTATTTT. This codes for CASKREYSTDTQYF. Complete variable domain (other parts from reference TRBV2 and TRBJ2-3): EPEVTQTPSHQVTQMGQEVILRCVPISNHLYFYWYRQILGQKVEFLVSFYNNEISEKSEIFDDQFSVERPDGSNFTLKIRSTKLEDSAMYFCASKREYSTDTQYFGPGTRLTVL.